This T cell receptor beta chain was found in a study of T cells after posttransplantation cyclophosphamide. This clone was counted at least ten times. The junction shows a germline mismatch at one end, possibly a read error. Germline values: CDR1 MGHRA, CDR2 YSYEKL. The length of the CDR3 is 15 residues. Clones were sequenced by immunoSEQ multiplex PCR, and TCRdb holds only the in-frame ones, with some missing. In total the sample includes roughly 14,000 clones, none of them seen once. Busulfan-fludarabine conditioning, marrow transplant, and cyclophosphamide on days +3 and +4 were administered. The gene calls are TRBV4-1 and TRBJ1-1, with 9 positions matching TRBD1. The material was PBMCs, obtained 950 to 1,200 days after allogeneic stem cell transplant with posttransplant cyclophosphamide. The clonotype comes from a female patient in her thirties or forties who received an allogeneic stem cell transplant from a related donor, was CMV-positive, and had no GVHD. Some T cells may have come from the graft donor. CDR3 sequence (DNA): TGCGCCAGCAGCCAAGGATATACAGGGGGCGCGGGAAGGATCTTT. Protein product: CASSQGYTGGAGRIF.